These T cell receptor beta chains were read from a single sample in a study of T cell changes during pregnancy in multiple sclerosis. Clones were sequenced by immunoSEQ multiplex PCR, and TCRdb holds only the in-frame ones, with some missing. The data contain approximately 65,000 clones, around 96% of them singletons. The source was CD8+ T cells from peripheral blood mononuclear cells, collected after pregnancy. Every receptor here comes from a female donor with multiple sclerosis, enrolled in a pregnancy study. CDR3s include the opening cysteine and the closing phenylalanine or tryptophan. Where a row states a size, it is once, few, many or the class of an expanded clone; other rows omit it.

14,TRBJ2-5,TRBV2,few,CASLGQGGLETQYF
14,TRBJ1-2,TRBV28,.,CASTTTGGNYGYTF
14,TRBJ2-7,TRBV6-6,.,CASSPGTNRDEQYF
18,TRBJ2-1,TRBV4-1,.,CASSQAFLAGGYPHEQFF
15,TRBJ2-2,TRBV28,.,CASSLLGGESGELFF
14,TRBJ2-5,TRBV9,.,CASSYAAGEETQYF
17,TRBJ1-1,TRBV12-2,.,CASRAPPGVEVNTEAFF
17,TRBJ2-5,TRBV2,.,CASSGPLAGGPRETQYF
16,TRBJ2-1,TRBV14,.,CASSPRTSGLYNEQFF
15,TRBJ2-3,TRBV7-9,.,CASSFMGGSTDTQYF
15,TRBJ2-3,TRBV29-1,.,CSVEASAGDTDTQYF
12,TRBJ2-7,TRBV9,.,CASSGQGPQQYF
13,TRBJ2-1,TRBV29-1,.,CSVQGGRGNEQFF
13,TRBJ2-1,TRBV27,.,CASSFPGANEQFF
15,TRBJ1-1,TRBV19,.,CASSIVATGGVEAFF
13,TRBJ2-5,TRBV5-6,.,CASTEFLQETQYF
14,TRBJ2-7,TRBV27,.,CASSLLGQGYEQYF
13,TRBJ2-1,TRBV4-1,.,CASSQVTGNEQFF
16,TRBJ2-1,TRBV19,.,CASSIRGLAGADEQFF
19,TRBJ2-3,TRBV7-2,.,CASSLVGLAGVYSTDTQYF
16,TRBJ2-5,TRBV4-1,.,CASSQERQGRKETQYF
13,TRBJ2-7,TRBV25-1,.,CASSEEPFYEQYF
14,TRBJ2-1,TRBV6-5,.,CASRPRTSGSDQFF
11,TRBJ1-1,TRBV11-2,.,CASSPRREAFF
15,TRBJ2-7,TRBV2,.,CASSVGLAGVYEQYF
15,TRBJ1-1,TRBV28,.,CASSLSRGPNTEAFF
16,TRBJ2-1,TRBV4-1,.,CASSQEGLSTYNEQFF
16,TRBJ1-4,TRBV28,.,CASRDDRGHTNEKLFF
15,TRBJ1-2,TRBV29-1,once,CSVDGWTGEDYGYTF
14,TRBJ2-7,TRBV9,.,CASSPGHTGYEQYF
14,TRBJ2-3,TRBV15,.,CATRENHAEGTQYF
16,TRBJ2-1,TRBV4-1,.,CASTLEIRDSYNEQFF
14,TRBJ2-5,TRBV4-2,once,CASSQDTGQETQYF
16,TRBJ2-1,TRBV2,once,CASSSRLAGPLNEQFF
15,TRBJ2-3,TRBV19,once,CASSPTSGRRDTQYF
14,TRBJ1-2,TRBV5-4,.,CASSLAPSNYGYTF
15,TRBJ1-1,TRBV28,.,CASSFPGDRNTEAFF
15,TRBJ1-5,TRBV27,.,CASSSVRDRAQPQHF
15,TRBJ1-1,TRBV28,.,CASAYWALKNTEAFF
15,TRBJ2-7,TRBV9,.,CASSVEGSGRFEQYF
15,TRBJ2-7,TRBV9,.,CASSPAGSFSYEQYF
13,TRBJ2-7,TRBV27,.,CASSPLSSYEQYF
14,TRBJ2-1,TRBV27,.,CASSHGTSLNEQFF
17,TRBJ2-1,TRBV4-3,.,CASSQGFGGGSYNEQFF
12,TRBJ2-7,TRBV5-6,.,CASSLAAYEQYF
15,TRBJ2-7,TRBV7-3,.,CASSLIAGSTYEQYF
14,TRBJ1-2,TRBV19,once,CASSIPQWNYGYTF
19,TRBJ2-4,TRBV6-1,.,CASSVPHKPGGFGVNIQYF
16,TRBJ2-3,TRBV28,.,CASSKEREADADTQYF
16,TRBJ2-3,TRBV7-9,.,CASSLGGLAGTDTQYF
12,TRBJ2-1,TRBV27,.,CASSHSYNEQFF
16,TRBJ2-7,TRBV7-2,.,CASSLARGTVSYEQYF
10,TRBJ2-1,TRBV9,.,CASSGNEQFF
14,TRBJ1-1,TRBV7-9,.,CASSSARGDTEAFF
14,TRBJ2-1,TRBV7-9,.,CASSLNRMGNEQFF